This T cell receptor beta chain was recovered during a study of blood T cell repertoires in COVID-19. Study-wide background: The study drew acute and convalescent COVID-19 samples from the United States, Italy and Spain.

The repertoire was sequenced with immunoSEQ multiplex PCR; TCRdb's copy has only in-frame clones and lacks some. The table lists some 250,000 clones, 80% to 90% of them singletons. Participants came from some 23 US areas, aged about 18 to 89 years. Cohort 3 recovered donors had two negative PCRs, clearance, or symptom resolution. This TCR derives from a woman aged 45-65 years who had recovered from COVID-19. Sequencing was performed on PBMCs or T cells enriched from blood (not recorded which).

The CDR3 DNA is TGTGCCAGCAGCCACCGCCCAGGGGGCTTTGACTATGGCTACACCTTC. Protein product: CASSHRPGGFDYGYTF. The rearrangement joins TRBV16 to TRBJ1-2, with 8 bases fitting TRBD1. The CDR3 consists of 16 residues. Looked up from germline, CDR1 is KGHSY and CDR2 is FQNENV. The V segment lost 3 bases and the J segment 3 bases; nucleotides outside the gene matches: 9.